This is a list of T cell receptor beta chains from one sample in a study of blood T cell repertoires in COVID-19. Generated by immunoSEQ multiplex PCR, the TCRdb table keeps only in-frame clones and is missing some. Of hundreds of thousands of clones listed, approximately 90% are singletons. The sequenced sample was peripheral blood. All receptors derive from a man aged 55 to 70 with COVID-19, enrolled during active disease. Both conserved end residues are part of each CDR3. The order of the fields is clone size, V gene, D gene, J gene, CDR3 protein, CDR3 DNA. A D gene is named only where the DNA matches it firmly. The size of a clone is reported for some rows only, either as once, few or many, or as a class for expanded clones.

.	TRBV9	TRBD1	TRBJ1-2	CASSAQGAWTPGTF	TGTGCCAGCAGTGCCCAGGGGGCTTGGACCCCGGGGACCTTC
.	TRBV11-3	TRBD2	TRBJ2-1	CASSSGTSGGNEQFF	TGTGCCAGCAGCTCTGGGACTAGCGGGGGCAATGAGCAGTTCTTC
.	TRBV6-1	TRBD2	TRBJ2-1	CASSETLAGGSYNEQFF	TGTGCCAGCAGTGAAACCCTAGCGGGGGGTAGCTACAATGAGCAGTTCTTC
.	TRBV5-1	TRBD1	TRBJ2-3	CASSSRDRGKDTQYF	TGCGCCAGCAGCTCCCGGGACAGGGGCAAGGATACGCAGTATTTT
once	TRBV11-2	.	TRBJ1-1	CASSVYRNTEAFF	TGTGCCAGCAGCGTCTATAGGAACACTGAAGCTTTCTTT
.	TRBV29-1	TRBD2	TRBJ2-7	CSVATGGGSGEQYF	TGCAGCGTTGCCACCGGGGGGGGGTCCGGCGAGCAGTACTTC
.	TRBV7-8	TRBD1	TRBJ1-2	CASSRGQGYGYTF	TGTGCCAGCAGCCGGGGACAGGGGTATGGCTACACCTTC
.	TRBV6-5	TRBD1	TRBJ2-2	CASRQTGPGELFF	TGTGCCAGCAGGCAGACAGGGCCCGGGGAGCTGTTTTTT
.	TRBV20-1	.	TRBJ2-2	CSASGRLNTGELFF	TGCAGTGCTAGTGGGAGGCTCAACACCGGGGAGCTGTTTTTT
.	TRBV3-1/TRBV3-2	.	TRBJ2-2	CASSQRGGAGTGELFF	TGTGCCAGCAGCCAACGAGGGGGGGCGGGCACCGGGGAGCTGTTTTTT
.	TRBV7-2	TRBD1	TRBJ2-2	CASSSQGTGGAGELFF	TGTGCCAGCAGCAGCCAAGGGACAGGGGGGGCCGGGGAGCTGTTTTTT
.	TRBV5-4	.	TRBJ2-3	CASSPVSGGITDTQYF	TGTGCCAGCAGCCCCGTGAGCGGCGGGATCACAGATACGCAGTATTTT
.	TRBV21-1	.	TRBJ2-6	CASSIDRGTSGANVLTF	TGTGCCAGCAGCATCGACCGGGGTACCTCTGGGGCCAACGTCCTGACTTTC
.	TRBV5-4	.	TRBJ1-1	CASSESLRGSTEAFF	TGTGCCAGCAGCGAGTCCCTCAGGGGAAGCACTGAAGCTTTCTTT
.	TRBV6-6	.	TRBJ1-2	CASREQGWDGYTF	TGTGCCAGCAGGGAGCAGGGGTGGGATGGCTACACCTTC
.	TRBV2	TRBD1	TRBJ1-4	CAIPPGTGFEKLFF	TGTGCCATACCGCCTGGGACAGGCTTCGAAAAACTGTTTTTT
.	TRBV2	TRBD1	TRBJ1-2	CASRGGDRWLNYGYTF	TGTGCCAGCAGGGGGGGGGACAGGTGGCTTAACTATGGCTACACCTTC
once	TRBV28	.	TRBJ1-1	CASSLEGYEAFF	TGTGCCAGCAGTTTAGAGGGCTATGAAGCTTTCTTT
few	TRBV18	TRBD2	TRBJ2-7	CASSPRTSGAYEQYF	TGTGCCAGCTCCCCAAGGACTAGCGGTGCTTACGAGCAGTACTTC
once	TRBV23-1	.	TRBJ1-1	CASSSGKGDTEAFF	TGCGCCAGCAGTTCGGGGAAGGGGGACACTGAAGCTTTCTTT
.	TRBV9	.	TRBJ1-6	CASSVARDIGSPLHF	TGTGCCAGCAGCGTAGCGAGGGACATAGGTTCACCCCTCCACTTT
.	TRBV4-2	.	TRBJ1-5	CASSQGDTSGNQPQHF	TGTGCCAGCAGCCAAGGAGATACCAGCGGCAATCAGCCCCAGCATTTT
.	TRBV5-1	TRBD1	TRBJ1-1	CASSLGTGQLNTEAFF	TGCGCCAGCAGCTTGGGAACGGGACAGCTAAACACTGAAGCTTTCTTT
once	TRBV28	TRBD1	TRBJ2-7	CASSKGTAPPYEQYF	TGTGCCAGCAGCAAAGGGACAGCCCCACCTTACGAGCAGTACTTC
.	TRBV3-1/TRBV3-2	TRBD2	TRBJ2-3	CASSQYLAGGPDTQYF	TGTGCCAGCAGCCAGTATCTAGCGGGGGGGCCAGATACGCAGTATTTT
.	TRBV12-3/TRBV12-4	.	TRBJ1-1	CASKREMNTEAFF	TGTGCCAGCAAAAGAGAAATGAACACTGAAGCTTTCTTT
.	TRBV27	TRBD1	TRBJ1-6	CASSRDRNNSPLHF	TGTGCCAGCAGCCGGGACAGAAATAATTCACCCCTCCACTTT
.	TRBV3-1/TRBV3-2	TRBD2	TRBJ2-5	CASSQPRTSGDPRETQYF	TGTGCCAGCAGCCAACCCAGGACTAGCGGGGACCCGAGAGAGACCCAGTACTTC
once	TRBV11-2	TRBD2	TRBJ2-2	CASSFGAGDTGELFF	TGTGCCAGCAGCTTTGGGGCGGGGGACACCGGGGAGCTGTTTTTT
once	TRBV5-8	.	TRBJ1-5	CASSLYRVYQPQHF	TGTGCCAGCAGCTTGTACAGGGTGTACCAGCCCCAGCATTTT
.	TRBV19	TRBD1	TRBJ1-1	CASSSGPGQGEAFF	TGTGCCAGTAGTAGTGGGCCGGGACAGGGGGAAGCTTTCTTT
.	TRBV25-1	TRBD2	TRBJ2-7	CASTGTSVTYEQYF	TGTGCCAGCACTGGGACTAGCGTCACCTACGAGCAGTACTTC
.	TRBV24-1	.	TRBJ2-2	CATMKVGSNTGELFF	TGTGCCACCATGAAAGTGGGCAGTAACACCGGGGAGCTGTTTTTT
.	TRBV25-1	TRBD1	TRBJ1-4	CASSAGGFEKLFF	TGTGCCAGCAGTGCAGGGGGTTTTGAAAAACTGTTTTTT
.	TRBV19	.	TRBJ1-5	CASRTVSGGGRNQPQHF	TGTGCCAGTAGGACCGTCTCGGGGGGAGGCCGCAATCAGCCCCAGCATTTT
.	TRBV5-1	.	TRBJ1-1	CASTIGTPNTEAFF	TGCGCCAGCACCATTGGGACACCGAACACTGAAGCTTTCTTT
.	TRBV7-6	TRBD2	TRBJ2-2	CASSQTSGPTGELFF	TGTGCCAGCAGCCAAACTAGCGGACCCACCGGGGAGCTGTTTTTT
.	TRBV2	.	TRBJ1-2	CASSEEVGWRGYTF	TGTGCCAGCAGTGAGGAGGTTGGGTGGCGTGGCTACACCTTC
.	TRBV7-2	TRBD2	TRBJ2-3	CASSLSLAGARGDTQYF	TGTGCCAGCAGCTTAAGCCTAGCGGGGGCCCGAGGAGATACGCAGTATTTT
once	TRBV6-5	TRBD1	TRBJ1-2	CASRTGGSAGYTF	TGTGCCAGCAGGACAGGGGGCTCGGCGGGCTACACCTTC
.	TRBV19	.	TRBJ1-5	CASRSAGAQPQHF	TGTGCCAGTAGGTCGGCAGGGGCCCAGCCCCAGCATTTT